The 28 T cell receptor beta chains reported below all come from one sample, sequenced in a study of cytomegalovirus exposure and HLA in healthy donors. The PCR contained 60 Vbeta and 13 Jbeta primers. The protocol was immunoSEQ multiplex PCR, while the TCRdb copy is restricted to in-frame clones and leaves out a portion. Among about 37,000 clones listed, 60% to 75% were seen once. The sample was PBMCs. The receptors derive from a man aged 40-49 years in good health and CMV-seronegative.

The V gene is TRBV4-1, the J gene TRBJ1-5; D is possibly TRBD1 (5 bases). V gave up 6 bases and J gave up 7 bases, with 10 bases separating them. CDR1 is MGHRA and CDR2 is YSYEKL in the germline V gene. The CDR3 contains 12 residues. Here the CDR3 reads CASSTGGQPQHF. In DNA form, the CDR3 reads TGCGCCAGCAGTACAGGTGGCCAGCCCCAGCATTTT.

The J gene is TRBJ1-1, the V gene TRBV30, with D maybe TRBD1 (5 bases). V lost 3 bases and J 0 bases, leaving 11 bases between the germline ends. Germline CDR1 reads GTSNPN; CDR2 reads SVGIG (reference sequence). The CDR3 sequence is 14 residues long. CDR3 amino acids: CAWRGTDLNTEAFF. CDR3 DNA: TGTGCCTGGAGGGGGACTGACTTGAACACTGAAGCTTTCTTT.

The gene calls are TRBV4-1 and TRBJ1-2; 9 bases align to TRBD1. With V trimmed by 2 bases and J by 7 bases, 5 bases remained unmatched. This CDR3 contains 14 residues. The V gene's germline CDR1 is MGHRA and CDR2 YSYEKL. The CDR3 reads CASSQLQGAGGYTF. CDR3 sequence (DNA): TGCGCCAGCAGCCAATTACAGGGGGCCGGTGGCTACACCTTC.

CDR3 region: CASSLGISQGAGELFF. The CDR3 nucleotides are TGCGCCAGCAGCTTGGGCATCTCACAGGGCGCCGGGGAGCTGTTTTTT. V gene TRBV5-1 combines with J gene TRBJ2-2; perhaps TRBD1 as D (6 bases). CDR3 size: 16 residues. The ends were cut back, 0 bases at V and 6 bases at J, with 15 bases in the middle. CDR1 SGHRS and CDR2 YFSETQ come from the germline V gene. Looking up the rest from reference TRBV5-1 and TRBJ2-2 gives the full variable domain: KAGVTQTPRYLIKTRGQQVTLSCSPISGHRSVSWYQQTPGQGLQFLFEYFSETQRNKGNFPGRFSGRQFSNSRSEMNVSTLELGDSALYLCASSLGISQGAGELFFGEGSRLTVL.

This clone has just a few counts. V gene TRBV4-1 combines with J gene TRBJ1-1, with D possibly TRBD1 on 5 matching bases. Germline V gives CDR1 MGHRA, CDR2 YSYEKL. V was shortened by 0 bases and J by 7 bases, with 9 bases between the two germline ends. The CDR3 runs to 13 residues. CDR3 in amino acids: CASSQERGLEAFF. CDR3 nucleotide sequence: TGCGCCAGCAGCCAAGAAAGGGGACTTGAAGCTTTCTTT.

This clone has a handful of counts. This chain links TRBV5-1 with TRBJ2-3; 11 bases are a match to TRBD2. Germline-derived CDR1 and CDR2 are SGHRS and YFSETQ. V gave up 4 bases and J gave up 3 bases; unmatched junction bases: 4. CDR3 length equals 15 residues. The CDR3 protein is CASSVSGGATDTQYF. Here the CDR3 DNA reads TGCGCCAGCAGCGTTAGCGGGGGGGCGACAGATACGCAGTATTTT.

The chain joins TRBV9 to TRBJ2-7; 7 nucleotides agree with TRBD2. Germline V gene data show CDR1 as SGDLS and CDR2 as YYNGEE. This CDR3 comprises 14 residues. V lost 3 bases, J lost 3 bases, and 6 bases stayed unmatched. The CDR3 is CASSAAGDHYEQYF. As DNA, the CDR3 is TGTGCCAGCAGCGCGGCGGGGGATCACTACGAGCAGTACTTC.

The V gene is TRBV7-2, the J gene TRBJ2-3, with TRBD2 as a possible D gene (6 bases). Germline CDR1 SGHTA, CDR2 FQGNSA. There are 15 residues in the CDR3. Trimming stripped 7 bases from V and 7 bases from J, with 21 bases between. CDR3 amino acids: CASTITSGVAYTQYF. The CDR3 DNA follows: TGTGCCAGCACAATTACTTCGGGAGTAGCTTATACGCAGTATTTT.

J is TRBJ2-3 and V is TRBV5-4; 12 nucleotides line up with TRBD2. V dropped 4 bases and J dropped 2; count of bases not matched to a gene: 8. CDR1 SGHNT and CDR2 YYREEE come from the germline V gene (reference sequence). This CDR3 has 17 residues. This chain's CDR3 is CASSGPGLAGSTDTQYF. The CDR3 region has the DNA TGTGCCAGCAGCGGCCCTGGACTAGCGGGGTCCACAGATACGCAGTATTTT.

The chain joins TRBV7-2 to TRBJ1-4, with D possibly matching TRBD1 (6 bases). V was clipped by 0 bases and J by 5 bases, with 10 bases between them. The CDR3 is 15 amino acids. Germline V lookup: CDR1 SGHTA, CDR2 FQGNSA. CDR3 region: CASSLAPGVNEKLFF. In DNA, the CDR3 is TGTGCCAGCAGCTTAGCCCCAGGGGTAAATGAAAAACTGTTTTTT.

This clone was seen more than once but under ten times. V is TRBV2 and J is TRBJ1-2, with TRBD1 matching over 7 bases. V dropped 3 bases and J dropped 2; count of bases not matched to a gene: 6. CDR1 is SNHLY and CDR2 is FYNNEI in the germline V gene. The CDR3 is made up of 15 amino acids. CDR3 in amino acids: CASSETGIGNYGYTF. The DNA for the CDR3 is TGTGCCAGCAGTGAGACAGGGATCGGGAACTATGGCTACACCTTC.

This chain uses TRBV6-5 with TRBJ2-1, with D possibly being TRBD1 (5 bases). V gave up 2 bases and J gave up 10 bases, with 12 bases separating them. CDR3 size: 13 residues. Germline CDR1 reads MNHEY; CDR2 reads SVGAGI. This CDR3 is CASSYTTAREQFF. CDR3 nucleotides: TGTGCCAGCAGTTACACGACAGCCAGAGAGCAGTTCTTC.

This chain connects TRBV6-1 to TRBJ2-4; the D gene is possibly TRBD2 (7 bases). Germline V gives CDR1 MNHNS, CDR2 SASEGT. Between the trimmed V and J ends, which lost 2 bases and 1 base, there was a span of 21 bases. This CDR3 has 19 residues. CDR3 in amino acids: CASSESTGGDRSAKNIQYF. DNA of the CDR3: TGTGCCAGCAGTGAATCGACGGGGGGAGACAGGTCCGCCAAAAACATTCAGTACTTC.

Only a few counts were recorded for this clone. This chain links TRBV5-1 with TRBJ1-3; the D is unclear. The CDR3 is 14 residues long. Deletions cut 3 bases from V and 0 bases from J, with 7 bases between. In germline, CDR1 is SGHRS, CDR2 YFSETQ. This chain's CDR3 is CASSSRGSGNTIYF. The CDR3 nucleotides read TGCGCCAGCAGCTCTCGGGGCTCTGGAAACACCATATATTTT. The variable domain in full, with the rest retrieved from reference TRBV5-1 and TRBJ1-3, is KAGVTQTPRYLIKTRGQQVTLSCSPISGHRSVSWYQQTPGQGLQFLFEYFSETQRNKGNFPGRFSGRQFSNSRSEMNVSTLELGDSALYLCASSSRGSGNTIYFGEGSWLTVV.

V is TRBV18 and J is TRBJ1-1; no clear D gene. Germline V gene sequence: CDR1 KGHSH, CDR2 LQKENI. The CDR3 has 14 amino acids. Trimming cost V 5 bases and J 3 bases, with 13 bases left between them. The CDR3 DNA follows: TGTGCCAGCTCAGCGGGTGGCGATTACACTGAAGCTTTCTTT. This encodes CASSAGGDYTEAFF.

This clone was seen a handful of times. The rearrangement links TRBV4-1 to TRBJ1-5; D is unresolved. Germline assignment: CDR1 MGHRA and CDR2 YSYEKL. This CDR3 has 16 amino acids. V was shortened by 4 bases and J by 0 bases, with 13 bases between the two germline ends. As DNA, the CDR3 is TGCGCCAGCAGCCCCAGCAGGCTGTATAGCAATCAGCCCCAGCATTTT. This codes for CASSPSRLYSNQPQHF.

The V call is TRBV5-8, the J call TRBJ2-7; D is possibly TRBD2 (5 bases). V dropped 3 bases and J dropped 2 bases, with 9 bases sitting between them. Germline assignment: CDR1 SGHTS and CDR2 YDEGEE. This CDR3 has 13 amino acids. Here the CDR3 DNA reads TGTGCCAGCAGCTCCCTCGGGACCTACGAGCAGTACTTC. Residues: CASSSLGTYEQYF.

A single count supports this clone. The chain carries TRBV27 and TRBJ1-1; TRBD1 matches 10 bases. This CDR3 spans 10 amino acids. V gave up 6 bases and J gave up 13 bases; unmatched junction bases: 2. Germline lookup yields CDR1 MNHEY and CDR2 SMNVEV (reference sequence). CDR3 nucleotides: TGTGCCAGCAGGCGGACAGGGGGTTTCTTT. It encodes CASRRTGGFF.

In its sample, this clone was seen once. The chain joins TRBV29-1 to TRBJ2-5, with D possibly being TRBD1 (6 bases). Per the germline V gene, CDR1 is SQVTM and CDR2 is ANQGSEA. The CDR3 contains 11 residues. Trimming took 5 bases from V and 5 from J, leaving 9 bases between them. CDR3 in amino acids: CSVTGTETQYF. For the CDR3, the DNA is TGCAGCGTTACAGGGACCGAGACCCAGTACTTC.

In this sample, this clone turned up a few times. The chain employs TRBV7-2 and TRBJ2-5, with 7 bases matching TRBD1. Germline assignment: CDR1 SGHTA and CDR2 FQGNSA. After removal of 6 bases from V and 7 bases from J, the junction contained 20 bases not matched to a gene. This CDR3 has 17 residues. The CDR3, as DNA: TGTGCCAGCAGTTTAACGGCCGGACAGGCCACTGCGGGGACCCAGTACTTC. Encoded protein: CASSLTAGQATAGTQYF.

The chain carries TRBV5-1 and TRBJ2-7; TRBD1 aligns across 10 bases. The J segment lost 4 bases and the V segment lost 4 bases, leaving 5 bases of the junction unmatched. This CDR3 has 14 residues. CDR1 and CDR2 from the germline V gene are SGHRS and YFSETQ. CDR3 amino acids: CASSLGQGEYEQYF. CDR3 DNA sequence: TGCGCCAGCAGCCTAGGACAGGGGGAGTACGAGCAGTACTTC. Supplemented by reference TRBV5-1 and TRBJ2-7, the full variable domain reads KAGVTQTPRYLIKTRGQQVTLSCSPISGHRSVSWYQQTPGQGLQFLFEYFSETQRNKGNFPGRFSGRQFSNSRSEMNVSTLELGDSALYLCASSLGQGEYEQYFGPGTRLTVT.

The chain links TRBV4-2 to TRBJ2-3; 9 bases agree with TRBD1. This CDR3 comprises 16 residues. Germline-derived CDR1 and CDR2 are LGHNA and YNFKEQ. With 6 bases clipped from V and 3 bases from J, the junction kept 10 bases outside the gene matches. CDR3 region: CASRREQGALTDTQYF. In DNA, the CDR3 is TGTGCCAGCAGGCGGGAACAGGGGGCGCTGACAGATACGCAGTATTTT.

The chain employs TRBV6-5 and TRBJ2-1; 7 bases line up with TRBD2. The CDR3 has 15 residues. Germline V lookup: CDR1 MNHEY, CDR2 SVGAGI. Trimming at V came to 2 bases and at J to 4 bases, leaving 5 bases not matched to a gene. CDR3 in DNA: TGTGCCAGCAGTTACGAGCGGGGCAGTTACAATGAGCAGTTCTTC. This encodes CASSYERGSYNEQFF.

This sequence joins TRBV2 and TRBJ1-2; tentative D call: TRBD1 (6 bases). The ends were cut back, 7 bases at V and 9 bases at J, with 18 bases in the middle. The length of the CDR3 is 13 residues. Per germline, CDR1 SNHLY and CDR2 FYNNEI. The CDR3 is CASNKGGGLSYTF. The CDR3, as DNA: TGTGCCAGCAACAAAGGGGGGGGCCTGAGCTACACCTTC.

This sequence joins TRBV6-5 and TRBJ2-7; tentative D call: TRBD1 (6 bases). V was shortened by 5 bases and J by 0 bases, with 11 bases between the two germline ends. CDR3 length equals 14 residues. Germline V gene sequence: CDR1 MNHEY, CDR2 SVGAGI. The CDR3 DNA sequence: TGTGCCAGCAGTCGGGACACCAGCTCCTACGAGCAGTACTTC. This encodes CASSRDTSSYEQYF.

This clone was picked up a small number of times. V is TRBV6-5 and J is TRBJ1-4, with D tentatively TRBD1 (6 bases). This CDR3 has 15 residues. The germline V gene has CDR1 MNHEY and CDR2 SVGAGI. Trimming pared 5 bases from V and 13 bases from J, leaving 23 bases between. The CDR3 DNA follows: TGTGCCAGCAGTCACCTACAGGGCCTTCCCCGCAGACTGTTTTTT. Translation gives CASSHLQGLPRRLFF.

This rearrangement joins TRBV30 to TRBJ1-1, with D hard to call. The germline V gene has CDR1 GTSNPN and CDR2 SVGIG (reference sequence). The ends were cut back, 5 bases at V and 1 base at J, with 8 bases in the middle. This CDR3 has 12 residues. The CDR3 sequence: CAWGRENTEAFF. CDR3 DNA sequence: TGTGCCTGGGGGAGGGAGAACACTGAAGCTTTCTTT.

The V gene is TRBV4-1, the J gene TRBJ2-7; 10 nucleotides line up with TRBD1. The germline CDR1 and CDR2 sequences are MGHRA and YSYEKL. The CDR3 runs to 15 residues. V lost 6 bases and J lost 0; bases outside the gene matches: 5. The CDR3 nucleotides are TGCGCCAGCAGTTTGGACAGGGGGGACTCCTACGAGCAGTACTTC. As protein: CASSLDRGDSYEQYF.